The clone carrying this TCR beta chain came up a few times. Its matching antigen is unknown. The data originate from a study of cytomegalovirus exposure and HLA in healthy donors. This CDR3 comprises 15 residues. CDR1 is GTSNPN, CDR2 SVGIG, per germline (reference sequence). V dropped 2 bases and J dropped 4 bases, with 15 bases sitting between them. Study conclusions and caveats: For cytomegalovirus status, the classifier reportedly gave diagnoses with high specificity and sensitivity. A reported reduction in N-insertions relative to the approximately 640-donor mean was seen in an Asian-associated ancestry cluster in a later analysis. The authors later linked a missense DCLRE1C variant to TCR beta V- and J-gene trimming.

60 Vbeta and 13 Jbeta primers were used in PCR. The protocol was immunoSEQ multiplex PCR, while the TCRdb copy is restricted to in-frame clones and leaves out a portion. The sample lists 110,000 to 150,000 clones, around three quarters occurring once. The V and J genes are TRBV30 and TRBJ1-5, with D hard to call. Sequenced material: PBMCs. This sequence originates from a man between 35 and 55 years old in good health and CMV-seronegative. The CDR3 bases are TGTGCCTGGAGTACCCATACGACGGGAAATCAGCCCCAGCATTTT. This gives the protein CAWSTHTTGNQPQHF.